This T cell receptor (beta chain) was identified in a study of cytomegalovirus exposure and HLA in healthy donors. The PCR was carried out with 60 Vbeta primers and 13 Jbeta primers. The protocol was immunoSEQ multiplex PCR, while the TCRdb copy is restricted to in-frame clones and leaves out a portion. The sample holds 160,000 or so clones, almost 85% seen once. This clonotype was obtained from a man under 40 in good health and CMV-seronegative. The sequencing input was PBMCs.

Written as DNA, the CDR3 is TGCGCCAGCAGCCAACAGGACAGCATAAACTACGAGCAGTACTTC. It yields the protein CASSQQDSINYEQYF. The chain links TRBV4-1 to TRBJ2-7; D might be TRBD1 (6 bases). Germline lookup yields CDR1 MGHRA and CDR2 YSYEKL. V shed 2 bases and J shed 3 bases, with 14 bases lying between them. The CDR3 is made up of 15 amino acids.